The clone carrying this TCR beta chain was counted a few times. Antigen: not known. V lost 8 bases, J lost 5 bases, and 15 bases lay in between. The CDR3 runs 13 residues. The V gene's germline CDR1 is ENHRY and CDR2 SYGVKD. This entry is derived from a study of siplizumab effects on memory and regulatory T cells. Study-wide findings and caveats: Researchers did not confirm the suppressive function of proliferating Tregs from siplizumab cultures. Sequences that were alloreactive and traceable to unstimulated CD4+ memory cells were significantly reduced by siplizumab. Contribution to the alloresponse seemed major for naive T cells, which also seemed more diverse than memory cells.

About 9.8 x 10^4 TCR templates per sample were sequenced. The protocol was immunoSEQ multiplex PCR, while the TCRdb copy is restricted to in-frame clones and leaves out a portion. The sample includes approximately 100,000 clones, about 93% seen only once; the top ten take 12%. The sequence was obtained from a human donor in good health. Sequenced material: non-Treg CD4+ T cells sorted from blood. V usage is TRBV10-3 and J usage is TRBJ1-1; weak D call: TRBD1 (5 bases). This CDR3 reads CAIEEAGKTEAFF. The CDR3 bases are TGTGCCATCGAGGAGGCAGGGAAGACTGAAGCTTTCTTT.